This T cell receptor beta chain originates from a study of shared clonotypes between healthy human individuals. Study context: The donor group consisted of a couple of women and three men, aged 18 to 49. Per-donor plates numbered three CD4 naive, three CD4 memory, two CD8 naive and one CD8 memory.

Study-level results: Generally, naive subsets (rather than memory subsets) showed larger estimated richness. Exclusively blood specimens were collected; tissue repertoires likely differ.

Worth noting for this clone: Its antigen is currently unknown. The identical CDR3 is also encoded by other nucleotide sequences in the sample.

The repertoire was sequenced with immunoSEQ multiplex PCR; TCRdb's copy has only in-frame clones and lacks some. Of around 2,000,000 clones listed, about 95% are singletons. Selected positively for CCR7 and CD45RO-negative, naive CD8 cells excluded terminally differentiated effector memory CD45RA+ cells. Sequenced material: naive CD8+ T cells sorted from blood. This receptor was obtained from a man between 18 and 29 years old in good health.

This CDR3 reads CASSLGESYEQYF. The CDR3 DNA sequence: TGTGCCAGCAGCTTAGGGGAATCGTACGAGCAGTACTTC. The chain has TRBV7-9 and TRBJ2-7, with unresolved D. This CDR3 has 13 residues. V was pared by 1 base and J by 4 bases, with 8 bases between. CDR1 and CDR2 from the germline V gene are SEHNR and FQNEAQ (reference sequence). Supplemented by reference TRBV7-9 and TRBJ2-7, the full variable domain reads DTGVSQNPRHKITKRGQNVTFRCDPISEHNRLYWYRQTLGQGPEFLTYFQNEAQLEKSRLLSDRFSAERPKGSFSTLEIQRTEQGDSAMYLCASSLGESYEQYFGPGTRLTVT.